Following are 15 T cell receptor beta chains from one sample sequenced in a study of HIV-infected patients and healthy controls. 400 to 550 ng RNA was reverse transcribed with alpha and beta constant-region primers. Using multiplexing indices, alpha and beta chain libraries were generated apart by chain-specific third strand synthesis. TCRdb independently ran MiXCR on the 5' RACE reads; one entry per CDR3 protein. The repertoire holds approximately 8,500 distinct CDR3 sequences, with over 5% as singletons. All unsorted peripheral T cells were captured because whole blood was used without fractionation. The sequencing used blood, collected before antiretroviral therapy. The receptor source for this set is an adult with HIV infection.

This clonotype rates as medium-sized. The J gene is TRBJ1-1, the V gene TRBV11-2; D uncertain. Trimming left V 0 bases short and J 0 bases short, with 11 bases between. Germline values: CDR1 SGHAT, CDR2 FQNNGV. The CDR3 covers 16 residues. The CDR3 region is CASSLEFGRMNTEAFF. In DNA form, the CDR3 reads TGTGCCAGCAGCTTAGAGTTCGGGCGCATGAACACTGAAGCTTTCTTT.

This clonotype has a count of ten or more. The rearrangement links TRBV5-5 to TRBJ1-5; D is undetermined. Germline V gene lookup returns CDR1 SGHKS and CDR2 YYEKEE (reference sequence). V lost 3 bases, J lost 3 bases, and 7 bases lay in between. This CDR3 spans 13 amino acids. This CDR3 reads CASSSDVNQPQHF. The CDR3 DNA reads TGTGCCAGCAGCTCCGATGTCAATCAGCCCCAGCATTTT.

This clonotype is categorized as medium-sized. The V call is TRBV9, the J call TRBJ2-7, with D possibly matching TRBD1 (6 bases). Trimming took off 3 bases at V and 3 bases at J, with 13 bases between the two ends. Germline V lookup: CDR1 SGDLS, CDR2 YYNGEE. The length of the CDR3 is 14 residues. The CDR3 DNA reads TGTGCCAGCAGCGCCCGGGACACCGGCTACGAGCAGTACTTC. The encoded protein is CASSARDTGYEQYF.

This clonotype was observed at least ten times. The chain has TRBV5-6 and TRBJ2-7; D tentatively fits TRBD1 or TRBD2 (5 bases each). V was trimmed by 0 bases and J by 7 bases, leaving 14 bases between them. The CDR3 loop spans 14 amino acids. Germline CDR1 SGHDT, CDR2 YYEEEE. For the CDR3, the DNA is TGTGCCAGCAGCTTGGTGGGGGACCCGGGGGAGCAGTACTTC. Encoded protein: CASSLVGDPGEQYF.

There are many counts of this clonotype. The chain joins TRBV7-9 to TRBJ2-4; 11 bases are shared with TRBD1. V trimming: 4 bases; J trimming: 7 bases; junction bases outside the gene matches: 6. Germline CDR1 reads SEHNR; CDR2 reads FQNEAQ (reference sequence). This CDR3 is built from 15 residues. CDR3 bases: TGTGCCAGCAGCTCCAGGACAGGGGGCTGGAACATTCAGTACTTC. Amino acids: CASSSRTGGWNIQYF. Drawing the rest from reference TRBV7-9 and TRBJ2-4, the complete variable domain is DTGVSQNPRHKITKRGQNVTFRCDPISEHNRLYWYRQTLGQGPEFLTYFQNEAQLEKSRLLSDRFSAERPKGSFSTLEIQRTEQGDSAMYLCASSSRTGGWNIQYFGAGTRLSVL.

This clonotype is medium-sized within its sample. The chain's CDR3 is CASSEKWNIQYF. The CDR3 bases are TGTGCCAGCAGTGAAAAGTGGAACATTCAGTACTTC. The V call is TRBV2, the J call TRBJ2-4; D unclear. Between the trimmed V and J ends, which lost 2 bases and 7 bases, there was a span of 6 bases. In germline, CDR1 is SNHLY, CDR2 FYNNEI. The CDR3 totals 12 residues.

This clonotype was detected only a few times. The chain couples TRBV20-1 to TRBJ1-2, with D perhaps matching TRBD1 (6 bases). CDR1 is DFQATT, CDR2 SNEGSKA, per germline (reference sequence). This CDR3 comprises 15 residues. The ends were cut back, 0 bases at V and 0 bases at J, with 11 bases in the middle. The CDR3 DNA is TGCAGTGCTAGAGATGGGGGCCCCACTAACTATGGCTACACCTTC. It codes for CSARDGGPTNYGYTF.

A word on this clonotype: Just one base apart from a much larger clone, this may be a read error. The CDR3 nucleotides are TGCAGCGTTGGGGTCAGGGCCCCAGATACGCAGTATTTT. Protein product: CSVGVRAPDTQYF. The rearrangement joins TRBV29-1 to TRBJ2-3; tentatively, D is TRBD1 (5 bases). The CDR3 length is 13 residues. V was shortened by 4 bases and J by 4 bases, with 12 bases between the two germline ends. CDR1 and CDR2 (germline): SQVTM, ANQGSEA.

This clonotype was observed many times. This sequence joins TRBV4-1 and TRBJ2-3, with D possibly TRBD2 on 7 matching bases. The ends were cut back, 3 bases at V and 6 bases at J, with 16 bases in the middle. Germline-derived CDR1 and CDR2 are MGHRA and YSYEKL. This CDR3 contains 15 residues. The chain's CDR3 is CASSQRGGGDDTQYF. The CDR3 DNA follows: TGCGCCAGCAGCCAGAGGGGGGGGGGCGACGATACGCAGTATTTT.

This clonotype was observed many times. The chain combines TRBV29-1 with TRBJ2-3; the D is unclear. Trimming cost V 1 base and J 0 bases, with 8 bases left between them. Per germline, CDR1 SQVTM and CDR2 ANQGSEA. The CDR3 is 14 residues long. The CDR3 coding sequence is TGCAGCGTTGAAGGGTGGGATAGCACAGATACGCAGTATTTT. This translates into CSVEGWDSTDTQYF.

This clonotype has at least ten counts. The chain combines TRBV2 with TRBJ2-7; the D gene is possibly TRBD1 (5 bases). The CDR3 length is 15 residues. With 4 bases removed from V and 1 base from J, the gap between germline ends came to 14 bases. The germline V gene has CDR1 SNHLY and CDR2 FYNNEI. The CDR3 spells CASSARRVGSYEQYV. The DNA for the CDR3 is TGTGCCAGCAGTGCGCGCAGGGTCGGTTCCTACGAGCAGTACGTC.

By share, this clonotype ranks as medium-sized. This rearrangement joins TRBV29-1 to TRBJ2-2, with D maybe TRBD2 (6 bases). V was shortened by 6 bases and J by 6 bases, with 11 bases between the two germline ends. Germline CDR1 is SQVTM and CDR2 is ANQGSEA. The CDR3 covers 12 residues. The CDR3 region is CSVSGLSGELFF. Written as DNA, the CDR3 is TGCAGCGTATCGGGACTTTCCGGGGAGCTGTTTTTT.

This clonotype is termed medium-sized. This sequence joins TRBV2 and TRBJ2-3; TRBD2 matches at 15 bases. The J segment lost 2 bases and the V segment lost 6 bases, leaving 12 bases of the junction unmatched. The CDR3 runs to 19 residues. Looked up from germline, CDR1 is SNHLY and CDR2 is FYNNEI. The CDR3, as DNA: TGTGCCAGCAGGGCAACGGGACTAGCGGGGGGAGTCGTCACAGATACGCAGTATTTT. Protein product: CASRATGLAGGVVTDTQYF.

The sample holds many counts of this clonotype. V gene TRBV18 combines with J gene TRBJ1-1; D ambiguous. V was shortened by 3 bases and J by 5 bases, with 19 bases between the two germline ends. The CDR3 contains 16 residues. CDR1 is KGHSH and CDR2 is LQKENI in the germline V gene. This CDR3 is CASSPADLVGKTEAFF. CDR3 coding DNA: TGTGCCAGCTCACCCGCTGATTTAGTGGGGAAAACTGAAGCTTTCTTT. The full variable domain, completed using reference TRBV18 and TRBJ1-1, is NAGVMQNPRHLVRRRGQEARLRCSPMKGHSHVYWYRQLPEEGLKFMVYLQKENIIDESGMPKERFSAEFPKEGPSILRIQQVVRGDSAAYFCASSPADLVGKTEAFFGQGTRLTVV.

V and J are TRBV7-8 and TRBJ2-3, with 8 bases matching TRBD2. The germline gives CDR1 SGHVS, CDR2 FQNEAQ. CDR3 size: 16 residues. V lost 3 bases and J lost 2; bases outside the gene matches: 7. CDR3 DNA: TGTGCCAGCAGCTTCCTAACTAGCGGCATCACAGATACGCAGTATTTT. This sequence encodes CASSFLTSGITDTQYF.